Listed here is a single TCR beta chain. This sample is part of a study of blood T cell repertoires in COVID-19. Turning to the study itself: T cells, B-cell-depleted T cells, or PBMCs provided the cDNA or gDNA that served as material.

The age range of participants was about 18 to 100 years, with residence in about 25 US areas. Cohorts were determined from participant-reported clinical history. V lost 8 bases and J lost 4, with 11 bases in between. Germline assignment: CDR1 LNHDA and CDR2 SQIVND (reference sequence). CDR3 length: 12 amino acids. TCRdb's copy holds only in-frame clones and misses some; the assay was immunoSEQ multiplex PCR. The data contain 400,000 to 450,000 clones, 80% to 90% of them singletons. The sequence was obtained from a man aged 30 to 45 who had recovered from COVID-19. The sequencing input was PBMCs or T cells enriched from blood (not recorded which). This chain connects TRBV19 to TRBJ1-2, with D possibly TRBD1 on 6 matching bases. The DNA for the CDR3 is TGTGCCAGTGGACAGACCTTCTATGGCTACACCTTC. This translates into CASGQTFYGYTF.